These 26 T cell receptor beta chains were sequenced from one sample in a study of CDR3 diversity in severe acne. TCRdb independently ran MiXCR on the PCR reads; one entry per CDR3 protein. The table records roughly 81,000 distinct CDR3 sequences, over 45% of them present only once. Sequencing was carried out using blood. The source is a male donor in good health, serving as a control.

The rearrangement joins TRBV10-1 to TRBJ1-6, with D uncertain. From germline, CDR1 is WNHNN and CDR2 SYGVQD (reference sequence). The CDR3 runs to 13 residues. The V end was cut by 8 bases, the J end by 7 bases, with 12 bases between. CDR3 DNA: TGCGCCAGCGCCAAAAAAAAGAATTCACCCCTCCACTTT. Protein sequence: CASAKKKNSPLHF.

The genes are TRBV19 and TRBJ1-4; D may be TRBD1 (6 bases). Per germline, CDR1 LNHDA and CDR2 SQIVND (reference sequence). The V end was cut by 7 bases, the J end by 10 bases, with 19 bases between. This CDR3 contains 14 residues. The CDR3 region is CASTWDTASRKLFF. In nucleotides, the CDR3 is TGTGCCAGTACCTGGGACACGGCCTCCAGAAAACTGTTTTTT. Drawing the rest from reference TRBV19 and TRBJ1-4, the complete variable domain is DGGITQSPKYLFRKEGQNVTLSCEQNLNHDAMYWYRQDPGQGLRLIYYSQIVNDFQKGDIAEGYSVSREKKESFPLTVTSAQKNPTAFYLCASTWDTASRKLFFGSGTQLSVL.

This clonotype appeared many times. The V gene is TRBV5-4, the J gene TRBJ1-6, with D maybe TRBD1 (5 bases). The CDR3 covers 14 residues. V lost 0 bases to trimming and J lost 8 bases, with 9 bases between them. CDR1 is SGHNT, CDR2 YYREEE, per germline (reference sequence). CDR3: CASSLAGTYSPLHF. DNA of the CDR3: TGTGCCAGCAGCTTGGCCGGGACCTATTCACCCCTCCACTTT.

This chain connects TRBV7-3 to TRBJ1-2; 7 positions match TRBD1. With 4 bases clipped from V and 3 bases from J, the junction kept 14 bases outside the gene matches. The CDR3 is 17 amino acids. In germline, CDR1 is SGHTA, CDR2 FQGTGA. The CDR3 sequence is CASSSIAGPGGDYGYTF. The CDR3 region has the DNA TGTGCCAGCAGCTCGATAGCGGGGCCAGGGGGTGACTATGGCTACACCTTC.

The DNA for the CDR3 is TGTGCCATCGGAAAGGGACTAGCGGAGTCCTACGAGCAGTACTTC. Residues: CAIGKGLAESYEQYF. This chain joins TRBV10-3 and TRBJ2-7; 11 bases match TRBD2. Germline V gene lookup returns CDR1 ENHRY and CDR2 SYGVKD. V was clipped by 8 bases and J by 1 base; unmatched bases: 7. CDR3 length: 15 residues.

Many counts were recorded for this clonotype. The chain is built from TRBV29-1 and TRBJ2-7; no definite D call. There are 15 residues in the CDR3. Germline CDR1 reads SQVTM; CDR2 reads ANQGSEA. This CDR3 is CSVIGSVLRSYEQYF. For the CDR3, the DNA is TGCAGTGTTATTGGATCGGTTTTGAGGTCCTACGAGCAGTACTTC.

This clonotype appeared many times. The rearrangement uses TRBV28 and TRBJ2-7, with D perhaps being TRBD1 or TRBD2 (5 bases each). CDR1 and CDR2 (germline): MDHEN, SYDVKM. The V end lost 7 bases, the J end lost 3 bases, and 19 bases lay between the germline ends. This CDR3 is built from 15 residues. DNA of the CDR3: TGTGCCAGCAACTCGGGGCTTGGGACGGTCTACGAGCAGTACTTC. It yields the protein CASNSGLGTVYEQYF.

Many counts were recorded for this clonotype. The chain is built from TRBV5-6 and TRBJ1-2, with a tentative D call TRBD1 (5 bases). Germline V gene data show CDR1 as SGHDT and CDR2 as YYEEEE. The CDR3 loop spans 12 amino acids. The V and J ends lost 7 bases and 3 bases respectively, with 10 bases between them. The CDR3 here is CASSRGDYGYTF. Here the CDR3 DNA reads TGTGCCAGCTCCCGGGGGGACTATGGCTACACCTTC.

This sequence joins TRBV2 and TRBJ2-7, with D perhaps being TRBD1 or TRBD2 (5 bases each). The CDR3 spans 14 residues. V was shortened by 7 bases and J by 5 bases, with 18 bases between the two germline ends. The germline V gene encodes CDR1 SNHLY and CDR2 FYNNEI. The CDR3 DNA is TGTGCCAGCATCCTCCGGGACGTCAAAAACGAGCAGTACTTC. This gives the protein CASILRDVKNEQYF.

In this sample, this clonotype turned up many times. The V gene is TRBV11-2, the J gene TRBJ1-2; D is uncertain. The CDR3 length is 13 residues. Germline loops: CDR1 SGHAT, CDR2 FQNNGV. V lost 0 bases to trimming and J lost 5 bases, with 7 bases between them. CDR3 protein: CASSLEGVYGYTF. CDR3 sequence (DNA): TGTGCCAGCAGCTTAGAGGGCGTTTATGGCTACACCTTC.

V usage is TRBV2 and J usage is TRBJ1-4, with a weak D call TRBD1 (6 bases). This CDR3 is built from 14 residues. Trimming cost V 6 bases and J 8 bases, with 16 bases left between them. Germline CDR1 reads SNHLY; CDR2 reads FYNNEI. The CDR3, as DNA: TGTGCCAGCAGCCTTACAGGGTTTAGAGAAAAACTGTTTTTT. Encoded protein: CASSLTGFREKLFF.

The V gene is TRBV4-2, the J gene TRBJ1-1; D remains unclear. The CDR3 is 13 residues long. Germline V gene lookup returns CDR1 LGHNA and CDR2 YNFKEQ. The ends were cut back, 4 bases at V and 3 bases at J, with 9 bases in the middle. CDR3 sequence reads: CASSPGPYTEAFF. The DNA for the CDR3 is TGTGCCAGCAGCCCCGGACCCTACACTGAAGCTTTCTTT.

The chain links TRBV28 to TRBJ1-1; perhaps TRBD1 as D (6 bases). The CDR3 consists of 14 residues. Germline values: CDR1 MDHEN, CDR2 SYDVKM. Trimming removed 5 bases at V and 1 base at J, with 11 bases between. The DNA of the CDR3 is TGTGCCAGCAGTCAAAGGACAGCGAACACTGAAGCTTTCTTT. Protein: CASSQRTANTEAFF.

The chain links TRBV24-1 to TRBJ1-1; the D gene is possibly TRBD1 (5 bases). V was pared by 8 bases and J by 5 bases, with 11 bases between. The CDR3 is 12 residues long. The germline gives CDR1 KGHDR, CDR2 SFDVKD. The CDR3 DNA reads TGTGCCACCACAGTCCGGGGGACTGAAGCTTTCTTT. Residues: CATTVRGTEAFF.

This clonotype was observed once. The gene calls are TRBV7-8 and TRBJ1-2; D perhaps matches TRBD1 (5 bases). Trimming pared 2 bases from V and 2 bases from J, leaving 15 bases between. Germline V gene sequence: CDR1 SGHVS, CDR2 FQNEAQ. The CDR3 has 16 residues. DNA of the CDR3: TGTGCCAGCAGCTTAAGGTCGGGGCGGGGGAACTATGGCTACACCTTC. This encodes CASSLRSGRGNYGYTF.

The genes are TRBV6-1 and TRBJ2-5; TRBD2 agrees at 11 bases. V shed 4 bases and J 6 bases; nucleotides not matched to a gene: 7. Germline V lookup: CDR1 MNHNS, CDR2 SASEGT. This CDR3 spans 15 amino acids. The CDR3 reads CASSGLLAGGKTQYF. In DNA, the CDR3 is TGTGCCAGCAGTGGCCTGCTAGCGGGAGGAAAGACCCAGTACTTC.

V is TRBV20-1 and J is TRBJ1-1; no clear D. The V end lost 6 bases, the J end lost 7 bases, and 15 bases lay between the germline ends. The CDR3 contains 12 residues. In germline, CDR1 is DFQATT, CDR2 SNEGSKA (reference sequence). CDR3 DNA sequence: TGCAGTGCCTACAACGGAGAGTATGAAGCTTTCTTT. The encoded protein is CSAYNGEYEAFF.

This chain uses TRBV6-1 with TRBJ1-1; a possible D gene is TRBD1 (5 bases). Germline CDR1 reads MNHNS; CDR2 reads SASEGT. The CDR3 sequence is 13 residues long. Trimming stripped 2 bases from V and 1 base from J, with 5 bases between. The CDR3 coding sequence is TGTGCCAGCAGTGAACAGGGGAACACTGAAGCTTTCTTT. Its translation is CASSEQGNTEAFF.

This clonotype was observed a single time. A much bigger clone sits one base away, suggesting this may be a read error. The J gene is TRBJ2-3, the V gene TRBV6-6; tentative D call: TRBD2 (5 bases). Trimming removed 11 bases from V and 2 bases from J, with 20 bases in between. Germline V gene sequence: CDR1 MNHNY, CDR2 SVGAGI (reference sequence). The CDR3 contains 15 residues. In DNA form, the CDR3 reads TGTGCCGGTAGGCCCCTCCGGGGAACCACAGATACGCAGTATTTT. Protein: CAGRPLRGTTDTQYF.

Concerning this clonotype itself: A much larger clone sits a single nucleotide away, making a read error possible. The V gene is TRBV25-1, the J gene TRBJ1-1; D remains unclear. V gave up 4 bases and J gave up 4 bases, with 13 bases separating them. This CDR3 spans 14 amino acids. Germline CDR1 is MGHDK and CDR2 is SYGVNS. CDR3 in DNA: TGTGCCAGCAGTGGTTATCTTAAGAGCACTGAAGCTTTCTTT. Its translation: CASSGYLKSTEAFF.

This rearrangement joins TRBV5-4 to TRBJ1-1; D unresolved. The germline V and J ends were trimmed by 4 bases and 6 bases, with 19 bases remaining between them. Looked up from germline, CDR1 is SGHNT and CDR2 is YYREEE (reference sequence). CDR3 size: 15 residues. CDR3 in DNA: TGTGCCAGCAGCCCGGGCCGGGAGGTGTCGGCTGAAGCTTTCTTT. Translating it yields CASSPGREVSAEAFF.

In this sample, this clonotype turned up many times. The rearrangement uses TRBV11-2 and TRBJ2-7; D not certain. CDR1 and CDR2 from the germline V gene are SGHAT and FQNNGV. V lost 6 bases and J lost 2, with 8 bases in between. The CDR3 loop spans 12 amino acids. The CDR3 DNA is TGTGCCAGCAGTCAAGTGCCCTACGAGCAGTACTTC. Translating gives CASSQVPYEQYF.

The chain carries TRBV25-1 and TRBJ2-5; 10 bases are a match to TRBD2. This CDR3 region has 16 residues. Germline CDR1 is MGHDK and CDR2 is SYGVNS. Trimming took 5 bases from V and 5 from J; bases not matched to a gene: 11. In nucleotides, the CDR3 is TGTGCCAGCAGTTTCCCAGCGGGAGGGCCTGGGGAGACCCAGTACTTC. This codes for CASSFPAGGPGETQYF. The entire variable domain, with the rest obtained from reference TRBV25-1 and TRBJ2-5, is as follows: EADIYQTPRYLVIGTGKKITLECSQTMGHDKMYWYQQDPGMELHLIHYSYGVNSTEKGDLSSESTVSRIRTEHFPLTLESARPSHTSQYLCASSFPAGGPGETQYFGPGTRLLVL.

Concerning this clonotype itself: This may stem from a read error, because a much larger clone lies one nucleotide away. This chain connects TRBV11-2 to TRBJ2-2, with 13 bases lining up with TRBD2. The CDR3 length is 15 residues. In germline, CDR1 is SGHAT, CDR2 FQNNGV. Trimming cost V 8 bases and J 6 bases; bases outside gene matches: 6. CDR3: CASGPGTSGAGELFF. The CDR3, as DNA: TGTGCCAGCGGCCCCGGGACTAGCGGGGCCGGGGAGCTGTTTTTT.

The chain employs TRBV15 and TRBJ1-1; D is ambiguous. The germline CDR1 and CDR2 sequences are LNHNV and YYDKDF (reference sequence). The CDR3 totals 14 residues. The V gene lost 3 bases and the J gene lost 0 bases, with 8 bases spanning the gap. CDR3 loop: CATSSLGLNTEAFF. Here the CDR3 DNA reads TGTGCCACCAGCAGCTTAGGACTGAACACTGAAGCTTTCTTT.

The chain combines TRBV7-4 with TRBJ1-2; D gene uncertain. V dropped 6 bases and J dropped 5 bases, with 13 bases sitting between them. The CDR3 totals 13 residues. Germline CDR1 and CDR2: SGHVT and SQSDAQ. CDR3 sequence (DNA): TGTGCCAGCAGTTTATACGGAGATTATGGCTACACCTTC. Amino acid sequence: CASSLYGDYGYTF.